This T cell receptor (beta chain) was profiled in a study of blood T cell repertoires in COVID-19. Background on the study: Sites across the United States, Italy and Spain contributed samples from acute and convalescent COVID-19. T cells, B-cell-depleted T cells, or PBMCs provided the cDNA or gDNA that served as material.

Trimming removed 2 bases from V and 7 bases from J, with 11 bases in between. Looked up from germline, CDR1 is SGHAT and CDR2 is FQNNGV. The CDR3 extends over 13 amino acids. Repertoires were generated with immunoSEQ multiplex PCR, while TCRdb's copy carries only in-frame clones and drops some. The sample records fewer than 40,000 clones, 80% to 90% being singletons. This clonotype was obtained from a man of 80 years or more with acute or convalescent COVID-19. This sequence joins TRBV11-2 and TRBJ1-1, with D unresolved. The sequenced material came from peripheral blood. Here the CDR3 DNA reads TGTGCCAGCAGCTTAAGCGTTGCTGATGAAGCTTTCTTT. As protein: CASSLSVADEAFF.